This T cell receptor (beta chain) was sequenced during a study of cytotoxic CD8 clonotypes in ibrutinib-treated CLL. For the study at large: Investigators reported approximately 25 partial and 2 complete responses; after median about 70 months, around 15 patients remained remitted and about 12 progressed.

Turning to this clone: Its antigen is still unknown.

Notes on the study in general: Pretreatment clonality was elevated relative to age-matched healthy donors and paralleled circulating CD8+ T-cell counts.

Clones were sequenced by immunoSEQ multiplex PCR, and TCRdb holds only the in-frame ones, with some missing. The table shows over 110,000 clones, with 85% to 95% occurring only once. CDR1 MNHEY and CDR2 SVGAGI come from the germline V gene. Trimming removed 6 bases from V and 1 base from J, with 9 bases in between. This CDR3 contains 13 residues. The TCR originated in a human donor with chronic lymphocytic leukemia. The source was PBMCs, collected after 12 months of ibrutinib treatment. The genes are TRBV6-5 and TRBJ1-1; tentatively, D is TRBD1 (5 bases). The CDR3 sequence is CASSKDTNTEAFF. In DNA, the CDR3 is TGTGCCAGCAGCAAGGACACGAACACTGAAGCTTTCTTT.